These 25 T cell receptor beta chains were all obtained from the same sample, sequenced in a study of blood T cell repertoires in COVID-19. Libraries were prepared by immunoSEQ multiplex PCR; TCRdb keeps only in-frame clonotypes and omits some of them. The sample consists of approximately 70,000 clones, just over 90% of them appearing once. The sequenced sample consisted of peripheral blood. These receptor sequences come from a man aged 50-60 years with COVID-19, enrolled during active disease.

This chain joins TRBV9 and TRBJ2-6, with D tentatively TRBD1 (5 bases). Trimming removed 3 bases at V and 0 bases at J, with 16 bases between. CDR3 size: 18 residues. Germline lookup yields CDR1 SGDLS and CDR2 YYNGEE. The CDR3 protein is CASSAPRVISSGANVLTF. The CDR3 nucleotides are TGTGCCAGCAGCGCCCCCAGGGTTATAAGCTCTGGGGCCAACGTCCTGACTTTC.

The chain combines TRBV11-2 with TRBJ1-1; no clear D gene. Germline lookup yields CDR1 SGHAT and CDR2 FQNNGV. The length of the CDR3 is 11 residues. Trimming stripped 5 bases from V and 5 bases from J, with 6 bases between. In DNA, the CDR3 is TGTGCCAGCAGCCCCTATACTGAAGCTTTCTTT. Its protein is CASSPYTEAFF.

This sequence joins TRBV11-2 and TRBJ2-1; TRBD1 agrees at 11 bases. The trim removed 4 bases at V and 9 bases at J, leaving 8 bases unmatched. The CDR3 is 15 amino acids. Germline V lookup: CDR1 SGHAT, CDR2 FQNNGV. CDR3 DNA: TGTGCCAGCAGCTCAACCGGGACAGGGGGAATTGAGCAGTTCTTC. This encodes CASSSTGTGGIEQFF.

The chain employs TRBV3-1 (or the pseudogene TRBV3-2) and TRBJ2-5; 8 bases map to TRBD2. Trimming removed 4 bases from V and 7 bases from J; junction bases left unmatched: 14. Looked up from germline, CDR1 is LGHDT and CDR2 is YNNKEL (reference sequence). CDR3 length equals 16 residues. The CDR3 sequence: CASSPSRGGNVATQYF. For the CDR3, the DNA is TGTGCCAGCAGCCCTTCTCGCGGGGGGAACGTAGCGACCCAGTACTTC.

The V and J genes are TRBV12-3 or TRBV12-4 and TRBJ1-2; 7 bases fit TRBD1. This CDR3 is built from 13 residues. V trimming: 5 bases; J trimming: 7 bases; junction bases outside the gene matches: 7. CDR3 sequence: CASSPDRAGGYTF. CDR3 bases: TGTGCCAGCAGTCCCGACAGGGCTGGTGGCTACACCTTC.

The chain couples TRBV27 to TRBJ2-4, with 8 bases aligning to TRBD1. The V and J ends lost 5 bases and 7 bases, in that order; junction bases with no gene match: 10. The CDR3 is made up of 15 amino acids. From germline, CDR1 is MNHEY and CDR2 SMNVEV (reference sequence). CDR3 nucleotide sequence: TGTGCCAGCAGTCTTGGACAGGGAAGGGGGAACATTCAGTACTTC. This translates into CASSLGQGRGNIQYF.

This clone was observed once. J is TRBJ1-2 and V is TRBV28; D not certain. Germline V gene lookup returns CDR1 MDHEN and CDR2 SYDVKM. V dropped 2 bases and J dropped 4 bases, with 11 bases sitting between them. The CDR3 covers 14 residues. CDR3 sequence reads: CASSLNIASYGYTF. The CDR3 DNA sequence: TGTGCCAGCAGTTTAAACATAGCCTCCTATGGCTACACCTTC.

The chain joins TRBV7-8 to TRBJ1-2; 7 nucleotides align to TRBD1. Germline V gene data show CDR1 as SGHVS and CDR2 as FQNEAQ. Trimming at V came to 1 base and at J to 5 bases, leaving 16 bases not matched to a gene. This CDR3 has 18 residues. The CDR3 DNA follows: TGTGCCAGCAGCTTAGTCTCTGTACAGGAGACAGGGAAGTATGGCTACACCTTC. Protein product: CASSLVSVQETGKYGYTF.

This rearrangement joins TRBV5-1 to TRBJ2-3; D remains unclear. The CDR3 sequence is 12 residues long. Germline CDR1 is SGHRS and CDR2 is YFSETQ. V was cut by 0 bases and J by 6 bases, with 5 bases left in between. CDR3 amino acids: CASSLAGDTQYF. The DNA for the CDR3 is TGCGCCAGCAGCTTGGCCGGGGATACGCAGTATTTT. The full variable domain, with the rest looked up from reference TRBV5-1 and TRBJ2-3, is KAGVTQTPRYLIKTRGQQVTLSCSPISGHRSVSWYQQTPGQGLQFLFEYFSETQRNKGNFPGRFSGRQFSNSRSEMNVSTLELGDSALYLCASSLAGDTQYFGPGTRLTVL.

In nucleotides, the CDR3 is TGTGCCAGTAGTATCCCTGACAGCTACGAGCAGTACTTC. This codes for CASSIPDSYEQYF. This chain joins TRBV19 and TRBJ2-7, with D possibly matching TRBD1 (5 bases). The CDR3 loop spans 13 amino acids. Germline CDR1 LNHDA, CDR2 SQIVND (reference sequence). V gave up 3 bases and J gave up 3 bases, with 9 bases separating them.

The J gene is TRBJ2-1, the V gene TRBV7-2, with D possibly TRBD2 on 5 matching bases. V lost 4 bases and J lost 12, with 16 bases in between. The CDR3 contains 13 residues. Germline V CDR1 and CDR2: SGHTA, FQGNSA. For the CDR3, the DNA is TGTGCCAGCAGCTCCGAACCGGTGGAGGCGCAGTTCTTC. This encodes CASSSEPVEAQFF. Looking up the rest from reference TRBV7-2 and TRBJ2-1 gives the full variable domain: GAGVSQSPSNKVTEKGKDVELRCDPISGHTALYWYRQSLGQGLEFLIYFQGNSAPDKSGLPSDRFSAERTGGSVSTLTIQRTQQEDSAVYLCASSSEPVEAQFFGPGTRLTVL.

This clone has just a few counts. The rearrangement uses TRBV19 and TRBJ1-1, with a weak D call TRBD1 (5 bases). Germline V gives CDR1 LNHDA, CDR2 SQIVND (reference sequence). This CDR3 is built from 14 residues. Trimming took 3 bases from V and 9 from J, leaving 17 bases between them. The CDR3 DNA reads TGTGCCAGTAGTATGGTCAGGGAAAGGCCTCAAGCTTTCTTT. Residues: CASSMVRERPQAFF. Filled out from reference TRBV19 and TRBJ1-1, the complete variable domain reads DGGITQSPKYLFRKEGQNVTLSCEQNLNHDAMYWYRQDPGQGLRLIYYSQIVNDFQKGDIAEGYSVSREKKESFPLTVTSAQKNPTAFYLCASSMVRERPQAFFGQGTRLTVV.

This clone appeared a few times. The chain couples TRBV14 to TRBJ2-2, with 10 nucleotides matching TRBD2. After removal of 4 bases from V and 3 bases from J, the junction contained 5 bases not matched to a gene. The CDR3 has 16 residues. CDR1 and CDR2 from the germline V gene are SGHDN and FVKESK. The CDR3 is CASSLPSGSYTGELFF. CDR3 nucleotide sequence: TGTGCCAGCAGCCTACCTAGCGGGAGTTACACCGGGGAGCTGTTTTTT.

A word on this clone: The sample carries other DNA sequences with the same CDR3. The gene calls are TRBV19 and TRBJ2-2, with D possibly matching TRBD2 (6 bases). Looked up from germline, CDR1 is LNHDA and CDR2 is SQIVND (reference sequence). V was pared by 3 bases and J by 0 bases, with 11 bases between. This CDR3 is 16 amino acids long. CDR3 in amino acids: CASSILGTSNTGELFF. The CDR3 DNA follows: TGTGCCAGTAGTATCCTAGGGACTTCGAACACCGGGGAGCTGTTTTTT. Full variable domain (outside the CDR3, taken from reference TRBV19 and TRBJ2-2): DGGITQSPKYLFRKEGQNVTLSCEQNLNHDAMYWYRQDPGQGLRLIYYSQIVNDFQKGDIAEGYSVSREKKESFPLTVTSAQKNPTAFYLCASSILGTSNTGELFFGEGSRLTVL.

V usage is TRBV11-2 and J usage is TRBJ1-1; 10 nucleotides align to TRBD1. J was trimmed by 5 bases and V by 0 bases; bases with no gene match: 9. The CDR3 consists of 17 residues. Germline V lookup: CDR1 SGHAT, CDR2 FQNNGV. The CDR3 protein is CASSLEGDRGRLTEAFF. In nucleotides, the CDR3 is TGTGCCAGCAGCTTAGAGGGGGACAGGGGACGTTTGACTGAAGCTTTCTTT.

The chain employs TRBV28 and TRBJ2-2, with D perhaps TRBD1 (8 bases). The CDR3 runs to 15 residues. Trimming took off 6 bases at V and 5 bases at J, with 16 bases between the two ends. The germline V gene encodes CDR1 MDHEN and CDR2 SYDVKM. The CDR3 DNA sequence: TGTGCCAGCAGGGGAGGGACAGGAGAGACCGGGGAGCTGTTTTTT. Its translation is CASRGGTGETGELFF.

This chain joins TRBV5-6 and TRBJ2-7, with D possibly matching TRBD1 (6 bases). This CDR3 comprises 13 residues. Germline V CDR1 and CDR2: SGHDT, YYEEEE. V lost 4 bases to trimming and J lost 5 bases, with 13 bases between them. DNA for the CDR3: TGTGCCAGCAGCCCAACAGGGTTTGACGAGCAGTACGTC. Amino acids: CASSPTGFDEQYV.

This sequence joins TRBV6-6 and TRBJ1-5, with 12 bases that match TRBD1. Germline V gene sequence: CDR1 MNHNY, CDR2 SVGAGI (reference sequence). The CDR3 loop spans 16 amino acids. V lost 7 bases to trimming and J lost 3 bases; unmatched junction nucleotides: 7. CDR3: CASTPGTGGVNQPQHF. The DNA for the CDR3 is TGTGCCAGCACCCCCGGGACAGGGGGCGTCAATCAGCCCCAGCATTTT.

The chain uses TRBV9 and TRBJ2-5, with a tentative D call TRBD1 (5 bases). Trimming took off 4 bases at V and 5 bases at J, with 12 bases between the two ends. This CDR3 contains 13 residues. CDR1 SGDLS and CDR2 YYNGEE come from the germline V gene. The CDR3 spells CASSPGIAETQYF. CDR3 nucleotide sequence: TGTGCCAGCAGCCCAGGGATCGCCGAGACCCAGTACTTC.

This clone showed up just once. The chain links TRBV3-1 (or the pseudogene TRBV3-2) to TRBJ2-3, with TRBD2 matching over 11 bases. J gave up 4 bases and V 6 bases, and 6 bases lay outside the gene matches. Per the germline V gene, CDR1 is LGHDT and CDR2 is YNNKEL (reference sequence). This CDR3 spans 15 amino acids. CDR3 sequence reads: CASSLTSGKADTQYF. CDR3 DNA sequence: TGTGCCAGCAGTTTGACTAGCGGGAAGGCAGATACGCAGTATTTT.

V gene TRBV7-9 combines with J gene TRBJ2-3; 9 nucleotides agree with TRBD2. Germline CDR1 SEHNR, CDR2 FQNEAQ (reference sequence). The trim removed 5 bases at V and 3 bases at J, leaving 9 bases unmatched. The CDR3 has 16 residues. This CDR3 is CASSSSGRMSTDTQYF. Written as DNA, the CDR3 is TGTGCCAGCAGCAGTAGCGGGAGAATGAGTACAGATACGCAGTATTTT.

V gene TRBV4-1 combines with J gene TRBJ1-5; TRBD1 agrees at 7 bases. Unmatched junction bases numbered 10, after V lost 7 bases and J lost 4 bases. CDR3 size: 15 residues. Germline values: CDR1 MGHRA, CDR2 YSYEKL. CDR3 sequence reads: CASTPEGQRNQPQHF. The CDR3 region has the DNA TGCGCCAGCACCCCAGAGGGACAGAGAAATCAGCCCCAGCATTTT.

The chain joins TRBV7-9 to TRBJ2-5, with D maybe TRBD2 (7 bases). Per the germline V gene, CDR1 is SEHNR and CDR2 is FQNEAQ (reference sequence). Trimming left V 1 base short and J 4 bases short, with 13 bases between. CDR3 length: 15 residues. The CDR3 region is CASSLVRGAGETQYF. As DNA, the CDR3 is TGTGCCAGCAGCTTAGTCCGGGGGGCGGGAGAGACCCAGTACTTC.

This rearrangement joins TRBV5-1 to TRBJ1-4; 8 bases are shared with TRBD1. This CDR3 has 15 residues. After removal of 0 bases from V and 7 bases from J, the junction contained 5 bases not matched to a gene. Germline V gene lookup returns CDR1 SGHRS and CDR2 YFSETQ. The CDR3 loop reads CASSLVGDRSEKLFF. DNA for the CDR3: TGCGCCAGCAGCTTGGTGGGGGACAGGTCTGAAAAACTGTTTTTT.

The V gene is TRBV2, the J gene TRBJ1-6, with D unresolved. Germline values: CDR1 SNHLY, CDR2 FYNNEI. The V gene lost 4 bases and the J gene lost 7 bases, with 11 bases spanning the gap. The CDR3 is made up of 14 amino acids. As DNA, the CDR3 is TGTGCCAGCAGTGTGAACCGAGGGAATTCACCCCTCCACTTT. This codes for CASSVNRGNSPLHF. Full variable domain (outside the CDR3, taken from reference TRBV2 and TRBJ1-6): EPEVTQTPSHQVTQMGQEVILRCVPISNHLYFYWYRQILGQKVEFLVSFYNNEISEKSEIFDDQFSVERPDGSNFTLKIRSTKLEDSAMYFCASSVNRGNSPLHFGNGTRLTVT.